This paragraph reports one T cell receptor (beta chain). Its antigen is not identified. Constant-region reverse primers amplified full-length variable regions, followed by semi-nested Nested Universal Primer A PCR. TCRdb reprocessed the 5' RACE reads with MiXCR, giving one entry per CDR3 protein. The repertoire holds over 10,000 distinct CDR3 sequences, with 51% as singletons. Regarding the study as a whole: Tumor memory CD4+ T cell TCR gene usage clustered with blood and lymph node memory CD4+ cells and lymph node naive CD4+ cells. Greatest tumor Treg TCR overlap was with tumor naive CD4+ cells.

The sorted Tregs were CD4+CD25+CD127-/low cells. CDR1 and CDR2 from the germline V gene are MGHRA and YSYEKL. CDR3 size: 14 residues. V shed 0 bases and J shed 6 bases, with 9 bases lying between them. The chain employs TRBV4-1 and TRBJ2-1; D ambiguous. This sequence originates from a female donor with breast cancer. Sequenced material: tumor-infiltrating Tregs sorted from the breast tumor. CDR3 region: CASSQEFGFNEQFF. The CDR3 DNA reads TGCGCCAGCAGCCAAGAGTTTGGGTTCAATGAGCAGTTCTTC.